The sequence of this T cell receptor (beta chain) was determined in a study of cytomegalovirus exposure and HLA in healthy donors (dated by TCRdb to about 2017). For the wider study: A later analysis indicated that the roughly 130 validation repertoires were generated on the platform also employed for the approximately 670 repertoires of the first cohort. The study aimed to test whether signatures of past pathogen exposure could be identified by cataloging public T cell receptors. In addition to the first cohort of 666 subjects, a separate validation cohort of approximately 130 different subjects was used. The study combined high-throughput TCR immunosequencing, statistical association of individual TCRs with disease status, and machine learning to predict cytomegalovirus infection status.

V gives up 4 bases and J gives up 1 base, and the segment between their germline ends measures 2 bases. CDR1 SGHDT and CDR2 YYEEEE were looked up in the germline V gene. CDR3 length: 11 amino acids, cysteine to phenylalanine. The DNA shown is the 33-base CDR3, in frame from base 1. Separate from the roughly 650-subject first cohort, the validation cohort of 95 to 150 subjects was the group to which the donors belonged. What the research found in general, with its limitations: According to the authors, the approach could potentially be generalized to other disease states and immunological phenotypes. Most TCR sequences were observed very rarely across donors, whereas some public TCRs were present in many individuals. All 120 or so repertoires were used to score co-occurrence in the validation cohort in a later analysis, because that analysis had no HLA typing for the cohort. A total of fewer than 200 TCR beta chains were listed by the study as associated with cytomegalovirus. Cytomegalovirus status was reported to be diagnosed by the classifier with high specificity and sensitivity in both the original and validation cohorts. A few of the identified cytomegalovirus-associated TCR beta chains were confirmed in vitro to be specific for cytomegalovirus antigens. Subsequent analysis determined that TCRs grouped into clusters in the first cohort also showed a tendency toward co-occurrence across the roughly 110 validation repertoires, and about 93% of cluster scores exceeded 0.

About this clone itself: Its antigen has not been determined. Within one base of it there is no much larger clone, and no base qualities were kept. Other DNA sequences within the sample encode an identical CDR3.

The library relied on the immunoSEQ multiplex PCR assay. As for how the authors treated the data: A statistical classification framework was built for diagnosing cytomegalovirus status from the catalog of TCR beta chain sequences. TCRdb obtained this table from immuneACCESS and retained in-frame rearrangements with V and J assigned. These tables miss some clones; where compared with another copy, unresolved V genes account for less than half of the shortfall, and the remainder is unexplained. V and J calls and clone size are copied from that table; D and trimming were computed from the DNA. Present in this sample are some 160,000 clones, approximately 90% of which were seen just once. Of the sample, about 2.7% is held by the ten largest clones.

This TCR derives from a man aged 18 to 29 in good health and CMV-seronegative. Sequencing was performed on PBMCs. The chain links TRBV5-6 with TRBJ2-5, with the D gene too uncertain to name. The CDR3 protein: CASSLQETQYF. Here is the DNA: TGTGCCAGCAGCCTCCAAGAGACCCAGTACTTC.